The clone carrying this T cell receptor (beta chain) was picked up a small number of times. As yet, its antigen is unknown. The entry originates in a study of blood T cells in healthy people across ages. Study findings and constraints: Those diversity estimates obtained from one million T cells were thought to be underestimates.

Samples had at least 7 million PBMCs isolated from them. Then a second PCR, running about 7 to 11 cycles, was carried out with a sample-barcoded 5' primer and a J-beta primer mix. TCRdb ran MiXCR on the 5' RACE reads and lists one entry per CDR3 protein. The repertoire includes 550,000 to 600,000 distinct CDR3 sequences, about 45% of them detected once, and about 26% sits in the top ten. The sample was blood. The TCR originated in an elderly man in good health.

For the CDR3, the DNA is TGTGCCAGCCGCGCAGGAGGTCAAATGGGTCCCCAGCATTTT. Its translation is CASRAGGQMGPQHF. The chain recombines TRBV6-5 with TRBJ1-5, with D unclear. Germline values: CDR1 MNHEY, CDR2 SVGAGI. The CDR3 length is 14 residues. Trimming removed 8 bases from V and 10 bases from J, with 21 bases in between.